This T cell receptor (beta chain) was recorded in a study of a mutant IDH1 vaccine in newly diagnosed glioma (dated by TCRdb to about 2021). In the study overall: Of the approximately 35 treated patients, 62.5% were male and approximately 38% were female, and a mean age of 40.4 years was recorded. For exploratory analyses, longitudinal TCRB deep sequencing was carried out in 25 treated patients wherever samples were available. Before enrollment, patients had received standard therapy of radiotherapy alone, temozolomide alone, or radiochemotherapy with temozolomide; most received the combination. Six visits were used for peripheral blood collection: V03 (baseline), V05, V07, V10, V12 and V13.

Turning to this clone: Its antigen specificity is not known. Base qualities are not at hand, and no much larger clone is one base apart.

Here is what the overall study found, with its caveats: Vaccine-induced immune responses across multiple MHC alleles were detected in around 92% of patients. Changes in the top peripheral T cell clonotypes picked up by TCRB sequencing did not appear to be linked to pseudoprogression. According to the authors, sample limitations meant that analyses of patient blood samples could not be reproduced. PBMC samples for TCRB deep sequencing were selected based on availability.

Receptors were amplified or captured by the immunoSEQ multiplex PCR assay. Following the manufacturer's protocol, the hsTCRB Kit was used to amplify rearranged TCR beta chain sequences. Sequencing of TCRB libraries was carried out on an Illumina MiSeq. In the authors' own workflow: Demultiplexing, trimming and gene mapping were performed with the kit vendor's proprietary platform. TCRdb took this table from immuneACCESS and kept in-frame rearrangements with V and J called. Such tables lack part of the clones; where checked against another copy, unresolved V genes explain under half of the gap, and the rest is unexplained. The V and J calls and the clone size are those of that table, but D and trimming were determined from the DNA. The sample includes around 53,000 clones, with roughly 90% observed a single time. The leading ten clones occupy 2% to 2.5% of the sample. Per the publication, the time point label means: baseline, week 1 (first vaccination visit). The sample's treatment or condition label, decoded: pre-vaccination baseline after standard-of-care therapy. Donors had newly diagnosed WHO grade 3 or 4 IDH1-mutant astrocytomas with loss of nuclear ATRX. The samples were drawn from NOA16, a multicentre, single-arm, open-label phase I trial in Germany that tested a mutant IDH1 peptide vaccine in humans for the first time. For immunogenicity testing, the blood drawn at visit V03 was used as the baseline sample. Genomic DNA for TCRB sequencing was extracted from EDTA blood using the DNeasy Blood and Tissue Kit.

The CDR3, from cysteine to phenylalanine, totals 15 residues. Solely the CDR3 DNA is kept, with 45 bases framed from the first base. Trimming costs V 6 bases and J 4 bases, and their ends lie 15 bases apart. CDR1 and CDR2 are read off the germline V gene as MNHEY and SVGAGI. The sequences come from PBMCs, collected from a glioma patient treated with radiotherapy, temozolomide or both. This receptor was obtained from a man aged 40-55 years with glioma. The chain is assembled from TRBV6-5 and TRBJ2-2, with the identity of the D gene unclear. For the CDR3, the sequence is CASSRPRTGTGELFF. The DNA reads TGTGCCAGCAGCCGTCCGCGGACCGGCACCGGGGAGCTGTTTTTT.